A single TCR beta chain is shown here with its context. This sample is part of a study of blood T cell repertoires in COVID-19. Study context: T cells, B-cell-depleted T cells, or PBMCs supplied cDNA or gDNA.

CDR1 and CDR2 (germline): GTSNPN, SVGIG (reference sequence). The ends were cut back, 4 bases at V and 4 bases at J, with 17 bases in the middle. The CDR3 runs 15 residues. The repertoire was sequenced with immunoSEQ multiplex PCR; TCRdb's copy has only in-frame clones and lacks some. The table has some 180,000 clones, roughly 90% seen once. This TCR was sampled from a man aged 35 to 55 with acute or convalescent COVID-19. The chain joins TRBV30 to TRBJ2-1, with a weak D call TRBD2 (5 bases). The sequenced sample was peripheral blood. The DNA of the CDR3 is TGTGCCTGGATTACCCACGGGGTACCTTACAATGAGCAGTTCTTC. This encodes CAWITHGVPYNEQFF.